This T cell receptor beta chain was identified in a study of blood T cell repertoires in COVID-19. Study-level background: PBMCs, B-cell-depleted T cells, or T cells provided the cDNA or gDNA that made up the material.

The germline V and J ends were trimmed by 3 bases and 6 bases, with 7 bases remaining between them. This CDR3 spans 12 amino acids. Germline V gene data show CDR1 as SGHTA and CDR2 as FQGNSA. Methods used by the authors: It was from reference gene primer amplification that nucleated cell counts were estimated. Data came from immunoSEQ multiplex PCR; TCRdb stores just in-frame clones and leaves some out. The DNA gave D and trimming, while V, J and clone size come from that table. The sample lists 210,000 or so clones, 82% occurring once. V usage is TRBV7-2 and J usage is TRBJ2-3, with a tentative D call TRBD1 (6 bases). The receptor was derived from a woman in her 40s with acute or convalescent COVID-19. The sequencing input was peripheral blood. In DNA form, the CDR3 reads TGTGCCAGCAGCTTTGACAGGGATACGCAGTATTTT. This sequence encodes CASSFDRDTQYF.